This TCR beta chain was recovered during a study of Ad26.COV2.S vaccination and SARS-CoV-2 variants. Germline CDR1 is LGHDT and CDR2 is YNNKEL (reference sequence). The CDR3 is 18 amino acids. The junction had 10 bases not matched to a gene; V was cut back by 4 bases and J by 2 bases. Only in-frame clones appear in the TCRdb table, and some are missing; sequencing was by immunoSEQ multiplex PCR. The profile shows around 450,000 clones, 89% of them singletons. Documented treatment: some 19 received Ad26.COV2.S at low or high dose, single or two shots; about 5 received placebo; per-sample allocation not given. Following the first vaccine or placebo injection, samples were taken on day 63.

The source was peripheral blood, collected in a trial of Ad26.COV2.S vaccine versus placebo. V usage is TRBV3-1 (or the pseudogene TRBV3-2) and J usage is TRBJ2-7; 14 nucleotides align to TRBD2. The clonotype comes from a person aged 18 to 59 who received the Ad26.COV2.S COVID-19 vaccine or a placebo. The CDR3 sequence: CASSLERGLAGGPYEQYV. The CDR3 DNA reads TGTGCCAGCAGCCTTGAGCGCGGACTAGCGGGGGGACCCTACGAGCAGTACGTC.